A single sample is the source of the 11 T cell receptor beta chains below, sequenced in a study of OX40 agonist ivuxolimab in advanced cancers. Measured with immunoSEQ multiplex PCR; TCRdb has only the in-frame clones, and not every one. Here the sample spans roughly 48,000 clones, 75% to 80% being singletons. This material consisted of CD4+ or CD8+ T cells sorted from blood, taken in a trial of the OX40 agonist ivuxolimab. The receptors come from an adult with an advanced solid tumor such as melanoma, head and neck, liver or kidney cancer.

The gene calls are TRBV5-4 and TRBJ1-5; the D is unclear. V lost 2 bases and J 0 bases, leaving 9 bases between the germline ends. The CDR3 is made up of 15 amino acids. The germline V gene has CDR1 SGHNT and CDR2 YYREEE (reference sequence). Here the CDR3 reads CASSFSVASNQPQHF. The CDR3 DNA is TGTGCCAGCAGCTTTTCAGTGGCTAGCAATCAGCCCCAGCATTTT.

CDR3 bases: TGTGCCAGCAGTGATGCTCCCAGGGGGCTGAATGAAAAACTGTTTTTT. Amino acids: CASSDAPRGLNEKLFF. The gene calls are TRBV6-1 and TRBJ1-4, with 8 nucleotides matching TRBD1. J gave up 5 bases and V 3 bases, and 8 bases lay outside the gene matches. CDR1 is MNHNS and CDR2 is SASEGT in the germline V gene. The CDR3 length is 16 residues.

The chain couples TRBV6-6 to TRBJ1-5; D remains unclear. The ends were cut back, 3 bases at V and 7 bases at J, with 10 bases in the middle. Germline V gives CDR1 MNHNY, CDR2 SVGAGI (reference sequence). This CDR3 has 13 amino acids. The DNA of the CDR3 is TGTGCCAGCAGTTATAGCTACGGGCAGCCCCAGCATTTT. Translated: CASSYSYGQPQHF.

The chain carries TRBV4-1 and TRBJ1-5, with a tentative D call TRBD1 (5 bases). This CDR3 region has 15 residues. Germline CDR1 is MGHRA and CDR2 is YSYEKL. Trimming pared 1 base from V and 5 bases from J, leaving 12 bases between. CDR3 in DNA: TGCGCCAGCAGCCAAGTAAGGGGCGCCGATCAGCCCCAGCATTTT. This gives the protein CASSQVRGADQPQHF.

This chain joins TRBV2 and TRBJ2-5; D is ambiguous. Deletions cut 4 bases from V and 1 base from J, with 10 bases between. CDR3 size: 14 residues. CDR1 and CDR2 (germline): SNHLY, FYNNEI. The CDR3 reads CASSGRNSQETQYF. CDR3 bases: TGTGCCAGCAGTGGCAGGAACAGCCAAGAGACCCAGTACTTC.

The rearrangement joins TRBV4-1 to TRBJ1-2, with TRBD1 identical over 10 bases. Losses at the gene ends were 0 bases for V and 4 bases for J; bases not matched to a gene: 8. Germline lookup yields CDR1 MGHRA and CDR2 YSYEKL. The CDR3 sequence is 17 residues long. The CDR3 sequence is CASSQDDRGRNRYGYTF. In DNA form, the CDR3 reads TGCGCCAGCAGCCAAGACGACAGGGGGCGGAACCGCTATGGCTACACCTTC.

The chain employs TRBV7-7 and TRBJ2-1; weak D call: TRBD2 (7 bases). The CDR3 has 15 residues. Germline V gene lookup returns CDR1 SSHAT and CDR2 FNYEAQ (reference sequence). Trimming took off 4 bases at V and 8 bases at J, with 18 bases between the two ends. CDR3 sequence (DNA): TGTGCCAGCAGCTCCGGAGGGAGGGGGTTCGATGAGCAGTTCTTC. This codes for CASSSGGRGFDEQFF.

This chain connects TRBV7-9 to TRBJ2-7, with 9 bases matching TRBD2. This CDR3 is built from 15 residues. Germline lookup yields CDR1 SEHNR and CDR2 FQNEAQ (reference sequence). Trimming removed 4 bases from V and 4 bases from J; junction bases left unmatched: 8. CDR3 sequence (DNA): TGTGCCAGCAGCTCTAGAGTAGCGGGAGATTACGAGCAGTACTTC. Protein: CASSSRVAGDYEQYF. The full variable domain, rest sourced from reference TRBV7-9 and TRBJ2-7, is DTGVSQNPRHKITKRGQNVTFRCDPISEHNRLYWYRQTLGQGPEFLTYFQNEAQLEKSRLLSDRFSAERPKGSFSTLEIQRTEQGDSAMYLCASSSRVAGDYEQYFGPGTRLTVT.

The chain couples TRBV7-2 to TRBJ1-5; D is uncertain. Germline V CDR1 and CDR2: SGHTA, FQGNSA. Trimming took off 2 bases at V and 7 bases at J, with 9 bases between the two ends. The CDR3 loop spans 13 amino acids. The CDR3 DNA reads TGTGCCAGCAGCTTACACCCGGGGCAGCCCCAGCATTTT. It yields the protein CASSLHPGQPQHF.

This chain joins TRBV10-2 and TRBJ2-3, with 8 bases matching TRBD2. J lost 0 bases, V lost 3 bases, and 2 bases had no gene match. Looked up from germline, CDR1 is WSHSY and CDR2 is SAAADI. The CDR3 loop spans 15 amino acids. The CDR3 protein is CASSDPSGSTDTQYF. Here the CDR3 DNA reads TGCGCCAGCAGTGACCCTAGCGGGAGCACAGATACGCAGTATTTT.

The chain employs TRBV19 and TRBJ2-1; TRBD2 agrees at 8 bases. Germline V gene lookup returns CDR1 LNHDA and CDR2 SQIVND (reference sequence). The length of the CDR3 is 16 residues. V shed 1 base, J shed 3 bases, and the junction held 5 bases outside the gene matches. This chain's CDR3 is CASSIGVSGSYNEQFF. CDR3 DNA sequence: TGTGCCAGTAGTATAGGAGTGAGCGGGAGCTACAATGAGCAGTTCTTC.